The present T cell receptor beta chain was sequenced within a study of T cell responses to AZD1222 COVID-19 vaccine. The study, taken as a whole, reports: Only 5 to 7 AZD1222 recipients were seropositive at baseline.

The protocol was immunoSEQ multiplex PCR, while the TCRdb copy is restricted to in-frame clones and leaves out a portion. The sample records 95,000 or so clones, approximately 90% being singletons. Comment on this clone: Its antigen is still unknown.

The CDR3 is 13 residues long. V dropped 6 bases and J dropped 8; count of bases not matched to a gene: 4. Germline V gives CDR1 SGHTA, CDR2 FQGNSA. The source of this sequence is an adult who received the AZD1222 COVID-19 vaccine. This chain joins TRBV7-2 and TRBJ2-1; 10 nucleotides agree with TRBD2. The source was peripheral blood, collected 28 days after the second AZD1222 dose. CDR3 sequence: CASRAGGGDEQFF. CDR3 nucleotides: TGTGCCAGCAGAGCGGGAGGGGGGGATGAGCAGTTCTTC.